The 17 T cell receptor beta chains below all came from one sample that was sequenced in a study of blood T cell repertoires in COVID-19. Using immunoSEQ multiplex PCR, the repertoire was profiled, and TCRdb retains in-frame clones only, with some absent. The table shows 210,000 or so clones, with 82% occurring only once. Material for sequencing was peripheral blood. All receptors come from a woman aged 40 to 50 with acute or convalescent COVID-19.

The chain employs TRBV6-5 and TRBJ1-2, with D unclear. Trimming removed 2 bases from V and 0 bases from J, with 4 bases in between. This CDR3 spans 13 amino acids. Germline V gene sequence: CDR1 MNHEY, CDR2 SVGAGI. The CDR3 nucleotides are TGTGCCAGCAGTTACGGGCCTAACTATGGCTACACCTTC. Translating gives CASSYGPNYGYTF.

This chain joins TRBV2 and TRBJ2-3; TRBD2 matches 9 bases. J gave up 0 bases and V 7 bases, and 5 bases lay outside the gene matches. The CDR3 runs 15 residues. Germline CDR1 is SNHLY and CDR2 is FYNNEI. CDR3 nucleotides: TGTGCCAGCACTAGCGGGATTCTTAGCACAGATACGCAGTATTTT. Amino acids: CASTSGILSTDTQYF.

The chain carries TRBV5-5 and TRBJ1-4; 8 bases agree with TRBD1. Germline CDR1 reads SGHKS; CDR2 reads YYEKEE (reference sequence). Germline trimming cut 2 bases from V and 3 bases from J; bases unmatched to any gene: 6. The CDR3 is 16 residues long. DNA of the CDR3: TGTGCCAGCAGCTTCGACAGGGGTGCGTCTAATGAAAAACTGTTTTTT. This translates into CASSFDRGASNEKLFF.

The rearrangement joins TRBV6-5 to TRBJ2-3; 8 nucleotides align to TRBD2. V lost 0 bases to trimming and J lost 8 bases; unmatched junction nucleotides: 7. CDR1 is MNHEY, CDR2 SVGAGI, per germline. The CDR3 has 15 residues. This CDR3 is CASSYSSGSAGTQYF. The CDR3 DNA is TGTGCCAGCAGTTACTCAAGCGGGAGTGCGGGTACGCAGTATTTT.

J is TRBJ1-6 and V is TRBV4-2; the D is unclear. V shed 0 bases and J shed 14 bases, with 17 bases lying between them. The CDR3 runs 15 residues. Germline-derived CDR1 and CDR2 are LGHNA and YNFKEQ. The CDR3 DNA sequence: TGTGCCAGCAGCCAAGATGACGGGATTGGCTGGACCCTCCACTTT. Translation: CASSQDDGIGWTLHF.

This rearrangement joins TRBV5-1 to TRBJ2-3; TRBD2 matches 13 bases. The germline V gene has CDR1 SGHRS and CDR2 YFSETQ. J gave up 5 bases and V 2 bases, and 5 bases lay outside the gene matches. The CDR3 has 16 amino acids. The CDR3 DNA sequence: TGCGCCAGCAGCTTAGGGGGACTAGCGGGAAAAGATACGCAGTATTTT. Its protein product is CASSLGGLAGKDTQYF.

In its sample, this clone was seen a few times. The gene calls are TRBV10-3 and TRBJ1-2; 12 bases align to TRBD1. The germline V gene has CDR1 ENHRY and CDR2 SYGVKD. Unmatched junction bases numbered 19, after V lost 1 base and J lost 4 bases. This CDR3 region has 21 residues. This CDR3 reads CAISELYSSSGQGAVGYGYTF. The CDR3 nucleotides read TGTGCCATCAGTGAGTTGTACAGTTCGTCGGGACAGGGGGCGGTCGGCTATGGCTACACCTTC.

The chain uses TRBV6-2 or TRBV6-3 and TRBJ2-1; 8 bases match TRBD1. V was pared by 2 bases and J by 5 bases, with 5 bases of the junction left unmatched. CDR1 and CDR2 (germline): MNHEY, SVGEGT. This CDR3 has 15 amino acids. Here the CDR3 reads CASSYGGQGNNEQFF. DNA of the CDR3: TGTGCCAGCAGTTACGGTGGACAGGGAAACAATGAGCAGTTCTTC.

The chain links TRBV18 to TRBJ1-2; D unclear. Looked up from germline, CDR1 is KGHSH and CDR2 is LQKENI. Trimming pared 3 bases from V and 2 bases from J, leaving 7 bases between. CDR3 size: 13 residues. CDR3 amino acids: CASSPAENYGYTF. CDR3 DNA: TGTGCCAGCTCACCCGCCGAGAACTATGGCTACACCTTC.

CDR3 region: CASSPVVPGGELFF. The CDR3 DNA reads as TGTGCCAGCTCACCCGTGGTCCCGGGCGGGGAACTGTTTTTT. The chain links TRBV18 to TRBJ1-4; D not resolved. The CDR3 contains 14 residues. Germline-derived CDR1 and CDR2 are KGHSH and LQKENI. V was clipped by 3 bases and J by 12 bases, with 17 bases between them.

V gene TRBV3-1 (or the pseudogene TRBV3-2) combines with J gene TRBJ2-7; TRBD2 aligns across 12 bases. The V segment lost 4 bases and the J segment 3 bases; nucleotides outside the gene matches: 7. This CDR3 is built from 16 residues. Per the germline V gene, CDR1 is LGHDT and CDR2 is YNNKEL (reference sequence). The CDR3 DNA is TGTGCCAGCAGCCGGAGACTAGCGGGAGTCATCTACGAGCAGTACTTC. Translating gives CASSRRLAGVIYEQYF.

The J gene is TRBJ1-1, the V gene TRBV6-5, with TRBD1 identical over 7 bases. Germline values: CDR1 MNHEY, CDR2 SVGAGI. The CDR3 contains 13 residues. Germline trimming cut 5 bases from V and 5 bases from J; bases unmatched to any gene: 5. CDR3: CASSLQGGTEAFF. CDR3 coding DNA: TGTGCCAGCAGTCTTCAGGGGGGTACTGAAGCTTTCTTT.

The chain is built from TRBV6-5 and TRBJ1-1; TRBD1 might be the D (5 bases). The CDR3 is 14 residues long. Germline CDR1 reads MNHEY; CDR2 reads SVGAGI. Trimming removed 8 bases at V and 2 bases at J, with 15 bases between. The CDR3 loop is CASGGNRLNTEAFF. The CDR3 coding sequence is TGTGCCAGCGGGGGGAACCGACTTAACACTGAAGCTTTCTTT.

V and J are TRBV30 and TRBJ1-1, with a possible D match to TRBD1 (6 bases). V lost 3 bases and J lost 8, with 19 bases in between. The CDR3 runs 14 residues. Per the germline V gene, CDR1 is GTSNPN and CDR2 is SVGIG (reference sequence). The CDR3 region is CAWSKIQGPREAFF. The CDR3 coding sequence is TGTGCCTGGAGCAAAATACAGGGTCCTAGGGAAGCTTTCTTT.

The chain carries TRBV12-3 or TRBV12-4 and TRBJ2-7; the match to TRBD1 covers 8 bases. The CDR3 is made up of 13 amino acids. The V gene end was trimmed by 6 bases and the J gene end by 5 bases; junction bases not matched to a gene: 6. CDR3 sequence: CASSPRQGNEQYF. The CDR3 DNA sequence: TGTGCCAGCAGCCCTAGACAGGGGAACGAGCAGTACTTC.

The J gene is TRBJ2-1, the V gene TRBV18; 8 bases line up with TRBD1. V was clipped by 3 bases and J by 4 bases; unmatched bases: 5. CDR3 length equals 15 residues. Germline assignment: CDR1 KGHSH and CDR2 LQKENI. CDR3 in amino acids: CASSPGQGEYNEQFF. The CDR3 nucleotides are TGTGCCAGCTCACCCGGACAGGGAGAGTACAATGAGCAGTTCTTC.

The V gene is TRBV21-1, the J gene TRBJ1-3. TRBV21-1 is marked as a pseudogene. The CDR3 sequence is 13 residues long. The CDR3 loop reads CASSKVGGNTIYF. CDR3 in DNA: TGTGCCAGCAGCAAAGTCGGTGGAAACACCATATATTTT.